This TCR beta chain appears in the sequencing data of a study of shared clonotypes between healthy human individuals. Across the study: The donor group consisted of two women and three men, aged 18 to 49. Regarding the study as a whole: Clonotype sharing levels among donors were expected to vary with sequencing depth.

TCRdb's table, derived via immunoSEQ multiplex PCR, lists solely in-frame clones and lacks some. The data show nearly 500,000 clones, roughly four fifths seen once. As to this clone: Its antigen is not known.

V was pared by 5 bases and J by 10 bases, with 11 bases of the junction left unmatched. CDR3 length equals 16 residues. In germline, CDR1 is SGHRS, CDR2 YFSETQ. Study donors comprised healthy, HIV-negative adults devoid of recent acute infection or vaccination. The genes are TRBV5-1 and TRBJ2-1, with 14 bases matching TRBD2. Sequencing was carried out using PBMCs. The receptor comes from a woman in her 40s in good health. Some clones in this sample may be carry-over from other donors' samples. The DNA for the CDR3 is TGCGCCAGCAGAGAGGGGACTAGCGGGAGACAGGGAGAGCAGTTCTTC. This codes for CASREGTSGRQGEQFF.